This T cell receptor beta chain is from a study of T cell changes during pregnancy in multiple sclerosis. V gave up 5 bases and J gave up 4 bases; unmatched junction bases: 12. CDR1 and CDR2 (germline): SGHVS, FQNEAQ. CDR3 size: 16 residues. Assay used: immunoSEQ multiplex PCR; TCRdb lists only in-frame clones, some missing. The sample lists approximately 60,000 clones, roughly nine tenths seen once, with just over 0.85% in the top ten. The TCR was taken from a female donor with multiple sclerosis, enrolled in a pregnancy study. The input for sequencing was peripheral blood, taken before pregnancy. The chain is built from TRBV7-8 and TRBJ1-2; 8 bases line up with TRBD1. CDR3 residues: CASSAWTGIQVYGYTF. DNA for the CDR3: TGTGCCAGCAGCGCCTGGACAGGGATCCAAGTCTATGGCTACACCTTC.